These T cell receptor beta chains were read from a single sample in a study of low-dose radiotherapy and immunotherapy resistance in tumors. Using its own MiXCR run on the reads, TCRdb lists one record per CDR3 protein. The sample records roughly 60,000 distinct CDR3 sequences, approximately 25% being singletons. The sample was PBMCs, taken before treatment. The receptors were gathered from a male donor with prostate cancer. Both conserved end residues are part of each CDR3. The D gene is left open where the match is weak. Size is stated for part of the rows, as once, few or many counts, or as a class when the clone is expanded.

j_call,clone_size,v_call,d_call,cdr3_nt,cdr3_aa
TRBJ2-7,-,TRBV4-1,-,TGCGCCAGCAGCCAGCCGGGACGGTCCTACGAGCAGTACTTC,CASSQPGRSYEQYF
TRBJ1-2,-,TRBV6-2/TRBV6-3,-,TGTGCCAGCAGTGAAGGAGTCGGCTACACCTTC,CASSEGVGYTF
TRBJ2-5,many,TRBV5-1,-,TGCGCCAGCAGCTTGGCCTATAAGGGGGGCGGCGAAGAGACCCAGTACTTC,CASSLAYKGGGEETQYF
TRBJ2-2,-,TRBV29-1,-,-,CSVEIGNRVQGGELFFF
TRBJ1-1,many,TRBV5-1,-,TGCGCCAGCAGCTACGGCACTTTGAACACTGAAGCTTTCTTT,CASSYGTLNTEAFF
TRBJ2-7,many,TRBV7-9,-,TGTGCCAGCACCCTCGGGCCCGCCTACGAGCAGTACTTC,CASTLGPAYEQYF
TRBJ2-7,few,TRBV5-4,TRBD1,TGTGCCAGCAGCCCATCGGGACAGGGGACCTACGAGCAGTACTTC,CASSPSGQGTYEQYF
TRBJ2-1,many,TRBV7-6,-,TGTGCCAGCAGCTATAGGGCCCCCGGGCAGGACAGCTACAATGAGCAGTTCTTC,CASSYRAPGQDSYNEQFF
TRBJ1-5,many,TRBV7-8,TRBD1,TGTGCCAGCAGCTTAAGGTCAGGGGGCGGGCAGCCCCAGCATTTT,CASSLRSGGGQPQHF
TRBJ1-1,many,TRBV20-1,-,TGCAGTGCTAAAGCATACACTGAAGCTTTCTTT,CSAKAYTEAFF
TRBJ1-2,-,TRBV2,TRBD1,TGTGCCAGCAGTAACAGGGGTGGCTACACCTTC,CASSNRGGYTF
TRBJ2-3,few,TRBV7-8,-,TGTGCCAGCAGCTTAGATGGCTCCTCGACAGATACGCAGTATTTT,CASSLDGSSTDTQYF
TRBJ2-7,many,TRBV14,TRBD1,TGTGCCAGCAGCCAAGATAGGGGCAGGGGGCGCGACGAGCAGTACTTC,CASSQDRGRGRDEQYF
TRBJ2-7,many,TRBV29-1,TRBD1,TGCAGCGTAGCGTCCCGGGACAGGGATTGGGAGCAGTACTTC,CSVASRDRDWEQYF
TRBJ2-5,many,TRBV28,-,TGTGCCAGCAGTTTATTCGGCGAGACCCAGTACTTC,CASSLFGETQYF
TRBJ2-1,many,TRBV6-2/TRBV6-3,-,TGTGCCAGCAGCCTATCCGGGACTTACTTATTTGAGCAGTTCTTC,CASSLSGTYLFEQFF
TRBJ1-1,-,TRBV18,-,TGTGCCAGCCTTAATGCAGGGGCTCTGAACACTGAAGCTTTCTTT,CASLNAGALNTEAFF
TRBJ2-7,many,TRBV6-2/TRBV6-3,-,TGTGCCAGCAGTTACCCTATGGGCAGGACCTACGAGCAGTACTTC,CASSYPMGRTYEQYF
TRBJ2-7,many,TRBV28,TRBD1,TGTGCCAGCAGACCAAGACAGGGGTACTACGAGCAGTACTTC,CASRPRQGYYEQYF
TRBJ1-2,many,TRBV24-1,TRBD1,TGTGCCACCAGTGATGGACAGGGACGCGGCTACACCTTC,CATSDGQGRGYTF
TRBJ2-3,many,TRBV5-1,-,TGCGCCAGCAGCTTGGGGGCAGACACAGATACGCAGTATTTT,CASSLGADTDTQYF
TRBJ2-3,many,TRBV7-8,-,TGTGCCAGCAGCAGGGCCAGAACAGATACGCAGTATTTT,CASSRARTDTQYF
TRBJ1-3,-,TRBV20-1,TRBD1,TGCAGTGCTAGAGGCACAGGGGCGCAGGGAAACACCATATATTTT,CSARGTGAQGNTIYF
TRBJ2-3,-,TRBV20-1,-,TGCAGTGCCTGTCCCTGGCCTAGCACAGATACGCAGTATTTT,CSACPWPSTDTQYF
TRBJ1-6,few,TRBV5-1,TRBD1,TGCGCCAGCAGCCAAGGACAGGGAAATTCACCCCTCCACTTT,CASSQGQGNSPLHF
TRBJ2-2,many,TRBV9,-,TGTGCCAGCTCCCCTTCCGCCACCGGGGAGCTGTTTTTT,CASSPSATGELFF
TRBJ1-4,few,TRBV28,-,TGTGCCAGTTTGGGCGGGCGCCGTTTGGAAAAACTGTTTTTT,CASLGGRRLEKLFF
TRBJ2-1,-,TRBV5-1,TRBD2,TGTGCCAGCAGCTGGGGACTAGCGGGGGGGCCTTCTGAGCAGTTCTTC,CASSWGLAGGPSEQFF
TRBJ2-2,-,TRBV12-3/TRBV12-4,-,TGTGCCAGCAGTTTAGGGACGGTGAACACCGGGGAGCTGTTTTTT,CASSLGTVNTGELFF
TRBJ1-2,few,TRBV12-3/TRBV12-4,-,TGTGCCAGCGTTCCTCCCCGCGGGGATGGCTACACCTTC,CASVPPRGDGYTF
TRBJ2-1,-,TRBV14,-,TGTGCCAGCAGCCAGGGGACGGCCCTTTACGAAGCTGAGCAGTTCTTC,CASSQGTALYEAEQFF
TRBJ2-4,many,TRBV5-1,TRBD2,TGCGCCAGCAGCTTGGGAGGGAGGGTTGAAAACATTCAGTACTTC,CASSLGGRVENIQYF
TRBJ1-1,many,TRBV4-1,TRBD1,TGCGCCAGCAGCCAACTGGCCGGGACAGTGAACACTGAAGCTTTCTTT,CASSQLAGTVNTEAFF
TRBJ2-7,-,TRBV28,-,TGTGCCAGCAGTTTTCCAGGGCCCTACGAGCAGTACTTC,CASSFPGPYEQYF
TRBJ2-3,-,TRBV20-1,-,TGCAGTGCTAGCAACAGCACAGATACGCAGTATTTT,CSASNSTDTQYF